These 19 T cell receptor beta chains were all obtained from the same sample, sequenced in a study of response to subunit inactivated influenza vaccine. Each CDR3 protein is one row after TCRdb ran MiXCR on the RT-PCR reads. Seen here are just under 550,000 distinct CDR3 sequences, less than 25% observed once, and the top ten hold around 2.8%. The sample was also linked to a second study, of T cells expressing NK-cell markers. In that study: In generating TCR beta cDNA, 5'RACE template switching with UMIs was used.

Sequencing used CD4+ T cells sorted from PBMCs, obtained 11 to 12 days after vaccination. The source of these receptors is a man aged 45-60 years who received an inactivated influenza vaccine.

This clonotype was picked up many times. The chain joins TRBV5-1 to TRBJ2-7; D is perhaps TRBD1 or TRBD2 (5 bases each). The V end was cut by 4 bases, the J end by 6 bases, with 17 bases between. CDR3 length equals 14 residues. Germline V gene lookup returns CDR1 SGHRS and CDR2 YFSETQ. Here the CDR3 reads CASSIGTARAEQYF. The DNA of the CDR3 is TGCGCCAGCAGCATTGGGACGGCTCGGGCCGAGCAGTACTTC.

CDR3 nucleotides: TGTGCCAGCAGCCCATGGACCCAAGAGACCCAGTACTTC. As protein: CASSPWTQETQYF. This chain links TRBV5-6 with TRBJ2-5, with D uncertain. The CDR3 sequence is 13 residues long. The germline V and J ends were trimmed by 4 bases and 1 base, with 8 bases remaining between them. CDR1 is SGHDT and CDR2 is YYEEEE in the germline V gene.

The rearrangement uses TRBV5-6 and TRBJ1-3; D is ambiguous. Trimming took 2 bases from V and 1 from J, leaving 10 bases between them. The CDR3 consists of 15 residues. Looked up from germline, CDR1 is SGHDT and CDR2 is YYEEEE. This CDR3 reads CASSFGIGSGNTIYF. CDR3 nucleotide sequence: TGTGCCAGCAGCTTCGGGATAGGGTCTGGAAACACCATATATTTT.

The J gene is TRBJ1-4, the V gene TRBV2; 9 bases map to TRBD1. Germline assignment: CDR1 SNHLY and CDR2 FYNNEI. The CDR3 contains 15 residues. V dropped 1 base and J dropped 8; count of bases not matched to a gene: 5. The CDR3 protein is CASSEVRTGVEKLFF. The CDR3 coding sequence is TGTGCCAGCAGTGAAGTCCGGACAGGGGTAGAAAAACTGTTTTTT.

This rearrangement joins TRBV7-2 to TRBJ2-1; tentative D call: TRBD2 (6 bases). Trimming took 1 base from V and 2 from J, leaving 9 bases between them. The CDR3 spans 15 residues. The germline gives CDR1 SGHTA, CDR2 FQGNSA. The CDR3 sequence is CASSLGWGAYNEQFF. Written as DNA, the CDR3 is TGTGCCAGCAGCTTAGGGTGGGGGGCCTACAATGAGCAGTTCTTC. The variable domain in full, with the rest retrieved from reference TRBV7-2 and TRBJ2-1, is GAGVSQSPSNKVTEKGKDVELRCDPISGHTALYWYRQSLGQGLEFLIYFQGNSAPDKSGLPSDRFSAERTGGSVSTLTIQRTQQEDSAVYLCASSLGWGAYNEQFFGPGTRLTVL.

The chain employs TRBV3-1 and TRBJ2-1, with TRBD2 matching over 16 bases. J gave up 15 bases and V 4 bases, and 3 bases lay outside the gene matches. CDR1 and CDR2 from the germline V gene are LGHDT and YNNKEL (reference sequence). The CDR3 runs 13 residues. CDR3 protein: CASSPGTSGRGFF. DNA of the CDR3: TGTGCCAGCAGCCCCGGGACTAGCGGGAGGGGGTTCTTC.

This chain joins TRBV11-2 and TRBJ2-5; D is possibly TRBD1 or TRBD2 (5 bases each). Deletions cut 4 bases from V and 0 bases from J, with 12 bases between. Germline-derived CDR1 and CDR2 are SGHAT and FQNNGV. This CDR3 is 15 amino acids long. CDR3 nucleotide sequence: TGTGCCAGCAGCTGGGCCGGGACGGACCAAGAGACCCAGTACTTC. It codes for CASSWAGTDQETQYF.

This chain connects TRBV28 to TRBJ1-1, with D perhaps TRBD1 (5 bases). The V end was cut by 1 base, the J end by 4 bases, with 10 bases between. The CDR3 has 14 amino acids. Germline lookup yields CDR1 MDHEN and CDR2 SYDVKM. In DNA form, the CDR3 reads TGTGCCAGCAGTTTATCGGAACAGGCCACTGAAGCTTTCTTT. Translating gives CASSLSEQATEAFF.

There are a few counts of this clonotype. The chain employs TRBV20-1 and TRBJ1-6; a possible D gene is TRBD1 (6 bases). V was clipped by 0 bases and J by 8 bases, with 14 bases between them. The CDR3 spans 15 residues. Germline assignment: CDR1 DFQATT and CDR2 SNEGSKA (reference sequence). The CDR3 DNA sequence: TGCAGTGCTAGAGATCTCACCAGGGGCGATTCACCCCTCCACTTT. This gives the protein CSARDLTRGDSPLHF.

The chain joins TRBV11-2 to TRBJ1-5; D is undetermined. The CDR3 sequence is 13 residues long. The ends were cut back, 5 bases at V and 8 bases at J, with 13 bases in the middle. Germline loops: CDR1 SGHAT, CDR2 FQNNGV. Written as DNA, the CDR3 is TGTGCCAGCAGCATTGACTCCGCTGAGCCCCAGCATTTT. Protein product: CASSIDSAEPQHF.

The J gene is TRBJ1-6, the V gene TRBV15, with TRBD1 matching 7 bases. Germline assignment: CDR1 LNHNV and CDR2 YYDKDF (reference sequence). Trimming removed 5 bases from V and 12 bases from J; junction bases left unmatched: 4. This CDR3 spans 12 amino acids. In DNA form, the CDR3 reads TGTGCCACCAGCCGACAGGGTGGACCCCTCCACTTT. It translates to CATSRQGGPLHF. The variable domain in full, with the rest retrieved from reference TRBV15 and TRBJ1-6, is DAMVIQNPRYQVTQFGKPVTLSCSQTLNHNVMYWYQQKSSQAPKLLFHYYDKDFNNEADTPDNFQSRRPNTSFCFLDIRSPGLGDTAMYLCATSRQGGPLHFGNGTRLTVT.

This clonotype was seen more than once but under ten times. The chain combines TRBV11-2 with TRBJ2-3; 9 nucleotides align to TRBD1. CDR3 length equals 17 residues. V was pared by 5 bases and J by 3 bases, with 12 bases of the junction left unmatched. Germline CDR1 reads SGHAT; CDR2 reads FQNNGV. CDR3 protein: CASSPKGGDRATDTQYF. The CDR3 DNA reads TGTGCCAGCAGCCCGAAGGGCGGGGACAGGGCAACAGATACGCAGTATTTT.

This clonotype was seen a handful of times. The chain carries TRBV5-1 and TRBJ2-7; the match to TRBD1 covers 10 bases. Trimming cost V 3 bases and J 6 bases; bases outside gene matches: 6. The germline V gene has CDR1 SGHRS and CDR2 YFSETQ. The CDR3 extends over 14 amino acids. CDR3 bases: TGCGCCAGCAGCTCCGGGACAGGGGTCCCCGAGCAGTACTTC. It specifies CASSSGTGVPEQYF.

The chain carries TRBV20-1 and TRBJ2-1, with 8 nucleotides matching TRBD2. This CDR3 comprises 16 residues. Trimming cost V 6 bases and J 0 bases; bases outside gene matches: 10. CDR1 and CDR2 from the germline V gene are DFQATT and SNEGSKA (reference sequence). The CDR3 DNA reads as TGCAGTGCCATACAAGCGGGGGCCAGCTCCTACAATGAGCAGTTCTTC. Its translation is CSAIQAGASSYNEQFF.

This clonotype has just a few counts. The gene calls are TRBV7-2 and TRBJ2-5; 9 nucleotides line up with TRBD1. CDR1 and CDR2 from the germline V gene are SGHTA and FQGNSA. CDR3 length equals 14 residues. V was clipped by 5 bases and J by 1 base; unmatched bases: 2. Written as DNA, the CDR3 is TGTGCCAGCAGCCGGGACAGGGTCCAAGAGACCCAGTACTTC. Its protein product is CASSRDRVQETQYF.

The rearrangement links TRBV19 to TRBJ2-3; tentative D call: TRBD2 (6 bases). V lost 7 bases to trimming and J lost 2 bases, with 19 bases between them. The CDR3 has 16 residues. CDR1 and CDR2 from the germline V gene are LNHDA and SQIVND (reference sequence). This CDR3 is CASTLASGGPTDTQYF. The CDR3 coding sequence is TGTGCCAGTACCCTGGCGTCCGGGGGACCCACAGATACGCAGTATTTT.

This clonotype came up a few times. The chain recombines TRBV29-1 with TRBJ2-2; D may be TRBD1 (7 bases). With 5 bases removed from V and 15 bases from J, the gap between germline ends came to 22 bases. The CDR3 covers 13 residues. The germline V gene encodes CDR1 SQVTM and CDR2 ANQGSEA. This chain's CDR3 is CSVLPDRRGPLFF. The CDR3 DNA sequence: TGCAGCGTTCTACCGGACAGGAGGGGACCGTTGTTTTTT.

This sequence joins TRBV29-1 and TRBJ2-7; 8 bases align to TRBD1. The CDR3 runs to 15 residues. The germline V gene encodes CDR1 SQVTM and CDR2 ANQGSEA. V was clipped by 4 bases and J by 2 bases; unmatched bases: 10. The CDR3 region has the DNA TGCAGCGTTGCCGCCCGGCAGGGGGCCACCTACGAGCAGTACTTC. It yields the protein CSVAARQGATYEQYF.

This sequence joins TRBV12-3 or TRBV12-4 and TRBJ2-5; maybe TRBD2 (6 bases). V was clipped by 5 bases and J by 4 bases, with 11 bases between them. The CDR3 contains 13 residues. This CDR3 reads CASSHGGTETQYF. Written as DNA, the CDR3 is TGTGCCAGCAGTCATGGCGGGACAGAGACCCAGTACTTC.